The TCR beta chain described here comes from a study of CD8+CD57+ T cells in acquired aplastic anemia. About the research overall: Mean DNA quantity obtained from sorted CD4+ and CD8+ cells was about 3 ug.

Study results and limitations: Controls did not differ significantly from patients in CD8+ Simpson's diversity.

On this clonotype: No antigen is known for it.

Germline CDR1 is LNHNV and CDR2 is YYDKDF (reference sequence). The CDR3 loop spans 13 amino acids. The V gene lost 1 base and the J gene lost 0 bases, with 4 bases spanning the gap. According to the study, genomic DNA was the template for TCR beta VDJ and CDR3 profiling. A single record per CDR3 protein comes from TCRdb applying MiXCR to the reads. This table holds more than 200,000 distinct CDR3 sequences, around 49% found once. The patients chosen for sequencing had shown expansion of CD8+CD57+ cells (detected by flow cytometry). The patients all had a severe acquired aplastic anemia diagnosis. Blood was sampled before the patients had received any therapy.

The chain recombines TRBV15 with TRBJ2-7; D unresolved. The source is a human donor with aplastic anemia. The specimen was sorted CD4+, CD8+, or CD8+CD57+ T cells (not recorded which) from PBMCs. CDR3 region: CATSRASSYEQYF. The CDR3 DNA sequence: TGTGCCACCAGCAGAGCTAGCTCCTACGAGCAGTACTTC.